This T cell receptor beta chain was documented in a study of T cells in Graves' hyperthyroidism and ophthalmopathy. CDR3 size: 14 residues. TCR beta CDR3 region amplification was performed from RNA transcripts. The TCR CDR3 was amplified in a first-round RT-PCR using the HTBI primer set. Each CDR3 protein gets one entry after TCRdb re-called the multiplex PCR reads with MiXCR. The table lists some 490,000 distinct CDR3 sequences, 20% to 25% of them singletons. Note on this clonotype: A much more abundant neighbour one base away suggests this may be a read error.

The clonotype originates from a woman in her 70s with Graves' ophthalmopathy. The rearrangement links TRBV12-3 or TRBV12-4 to TRBJ2-3; D gene unclear. The source material was blood. This CDR3 reads CAGSKLLPTDTQYF. Written as DNA, the CDR3 is TGTGCCGGCAGCAAACTCCTCCCCACAGATACGCAGTATTTT.